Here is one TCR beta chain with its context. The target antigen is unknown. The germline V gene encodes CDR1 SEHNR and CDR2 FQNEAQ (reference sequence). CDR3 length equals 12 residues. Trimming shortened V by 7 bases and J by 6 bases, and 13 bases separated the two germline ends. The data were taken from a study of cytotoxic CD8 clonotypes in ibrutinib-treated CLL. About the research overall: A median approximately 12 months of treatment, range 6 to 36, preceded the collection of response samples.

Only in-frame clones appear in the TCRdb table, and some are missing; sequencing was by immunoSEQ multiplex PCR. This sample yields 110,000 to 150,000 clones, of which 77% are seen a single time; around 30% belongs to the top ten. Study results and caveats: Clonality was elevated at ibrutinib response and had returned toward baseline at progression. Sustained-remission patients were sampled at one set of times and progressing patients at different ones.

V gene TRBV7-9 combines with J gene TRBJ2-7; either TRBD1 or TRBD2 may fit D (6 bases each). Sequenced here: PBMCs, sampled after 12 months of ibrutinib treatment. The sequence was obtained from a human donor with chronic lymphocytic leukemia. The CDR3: CASNREAREQYF. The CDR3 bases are TGTGCCAGCAACAGGGAGGCCCGCGAGCAGTACTTC.